Below are 4 T cell receptor beta chains sequenced from a single sample in a study of T cell responses to AZD1222 COVID-19 vaccine. Generated by immunoSEQ multiplex PCR, the TCRdb table keeps only in-frame clones and is missing some. The data hold fewer than 120,000 clones, with around 90% observed a single time. Sequences were derived from peripheral blood, sampled 28 days after the second AZD1222 dose. Source of these receptors: an adult who received the AZD1222 COVID-19 vaccine.

The chain combines TRBV30 with TRBJ1-2, with D unclear. The V and J ends lost 1 base and 7 bases respectively, with 7 bases between them. The CDR3 is 11 residues long. CDR1 and CDR2 (germline): GTSNPN, SVGIG (reference sequence). The CDR3 DNA follows: TGTGCCTGGAGTGACACCCCTGGCTACACCTTC. Protein: CAWSDTPGYTF.

A few counts support this clone. This chain connects TRBV29-1 to TRBJ1-5; the match to TRBD1 covers 11 bases. The J segment lost 8 bases and the V segment lost 6 bases, leaving 6 bases of the junction unmatched. This CDR3 has 13 residues. CDR1 is SQVTM, CDR2 ANQGSEA, per germline. The CDR3, as DNA: TGCAGCGTCAGGACAGGGGGCCCAGAGCCCCAGCATTTT. Translated, it gives CSVRTGGPEPQHF.

The genes are TRBV6-5 and TRBJ1-5; D is perhaps TRBD1 (6 bases). Between the trimmed V and J ends, which lost 6 bases and 4 bases, there was a span of 13 bases. Germline lookup yields CDR1 MNHEY and CDR2 SVGAGI. The CDR3 loop spans 14 amino acids. The CDR3 sequence is CASRTTGLNQPQHF. CDR3 sequence (DNA): TGTGCCAGCAGGACAACAGGGTTGAATCAGCCCCAGCATTTT.

The J gene is TRBJ1-1, the V gene TRBV24-1, with TRBD1 as a possible D gene (5 bases). The germline gives CDR1 KGHDR, CDR2 SFDVKD. The CDR3 is 16 residues long. Trimming pared 3 bases from V and 0 bases from J, leaving 13 bases between. CDR3 in amino acids: CATSDPWEGMNTEAFF. CDR3 DNA: TGTGCCACCAGTGATCCGTGGGAGGGGATGAACACTGAAGCTTTCTTT.